Below are 14 T cell receptor beta chains sequenced from a single sample in a study of a mutant IDH1 vaccine in newly diagnosed glioma. As to time point: week 35, safety follow-up. The study gave 300 ug of mutant IDH1 20-mer peptide per vaccine dose, with topical imiquimod. No antigens are known for them. The method was immunoSEQ multiplex PCR; TCRdb's version includes in-frame clones alone and lacks a portion of them. The table shows 35,000 to 50,000 clones, with approximately 80% occurring only once. Sequencing was performed on PBMCs, taken from a glioma patient whose treatment included an IDH1 peptide vaccine. The receptors come from a woman in her forties or fifties with glioma.

This sequence joins TRBV5-6 and TRBJ2-5, with no clear D. The CDR3 extends over 13 amino acids. Trimming took 1 base from V and 1 from J, leaving 5 bases between them. Germline CDR1 is SGHDT and CDR2 is YYEEEE. As DNA, the CDR3 is TGTGCCAGCAGCTTGACGTTCCAAGAGACCCAGTACTTC. Translated, it gives CASSLTFQETQYF.

V is TRBV15 and J is TRBJ1-1; possibly TRBD1 for D (5 bases). V lost 6 bases and J lost 4, with 12 bases in between. The germline CDR1 and CDR2 sequences are LNHNV and YYDKDF (reference sequence). There are 13 residues in the CDR3. This CDR3 reads CATSNRQLTEAFF. The CDR3 coding sequence is TGTGCCACCAGTAACCGACAGCTCACTGAAGCTTTCTTT.

The rearrangement uses TRBV7-2 and TRBJ1-1; no clear D gene. Trimming shortened V by 1 base and J by 1 base, and 10 bases separated the two germline ends. The CDR3 spans 15 residues. In germline, CDR1 is SGHTA, CDR2 FQGNSA. CDR3 region: CASSLGFRGNTEAFF. The CDR3 DNA follows: TGTGCCAGCAGCTTAGGTTTCCGGGGGAACACTGAAGCTTTCTTT.

The J gene is TRBJ1-5, the V gene TRBV10-3, with 7 bases matching TRBD1. Germline CDR1 ENHRY, CDR2 SYGVKD. The CDR3 has 16 amino acids. Germline trimming cut 3 bases from V and 0 bases from J; bases unmatched to any gene: 5. The CDR3 sequence: CAISETGEDSNQPQHF. The CDR3 bases are TGTGCCATCAGTGAAACAGGGGAGGATAGCAATCAGCCCCAGCATTTT.

This CDR3 reads CASSLSGTGAYEQYF. In DNA form, the CDR3 reads TGTGCCAGCAGTTTATCGGGGACAGGGGCCTACGAGCAGTACTTC. This chain connects TRBV27 to TRBJ2-7, with 10 bases lining up with TRBD1. Germline V gene data show CDR1 as MNHEY and CDR2 as SMNVEV (reference sequence). Trimming removed 0 bases from V and 2 bases from J; junction bases left unmatched: 1. The CDR3 runs to 15 residues.

The chain joins TRBV5-1 to TRBJ1-6; 9 bases line up with TRBD1. Germline loops: CDR1 SGHRS, CDR2 YFSETQ. This CDR3 is 15 amino acids long. Trimming at V came to 0 bases and at J to 6 bases, leaving 1 base not matched to a gene. CDR3 DNA sequence: TGCGCCAGCAGCTTGGGGGGACAGGGTAATTCACCCCTCCACTTT. This sequence encodes CASSLGGQGNSPLHF.

V and J are TRBV6-4 and TRBJ1-1; TRBD1 might be the D (6 bases). The CDR3 covers 13 residues. V shed 6 bases and J shed 0 bases, with 8 bases lying between them. Per the germline V gene, CDR1 is MRHNA and CDR2 is SNTAGT. As DNA, the CDR3 is TGTGCCAGCAGACAGGGTCTGAACACTGAAGCTTTCTTT. Its translation is CASRQGLNTEAFF.

The rearrangement joins TRBV19 to TRBJ1-5; 7 bases line up with TRBD1. The ends lost 3 bases at V and 6 bases at J; junction bases unmatched: 5. CDR1 is LNHDA and CDR2 is SQIVND in the germline V gene (reference sequence). The CDR3 is made up of 14 amino acids. The CDR3 region is CASSIDRAGQPQHF. The DNA for the CDR3 is TGTGCCAGTAGTATCGACAGGGCCGGTCAGCCCCAGCATTTT. Together with reference TRBV19 and TRBJ1-5, the CDR3 gives the full variable domain: DGGITQSPKYLFRKEGQNVTLSCEQNLNHDAMYWYRQDPGQGLRLIYYSQIVNDFQKGDIAEGYSVSREKKESFPLTVTSAQKNPTAFYLCASSIDRAGQPQHFGDGTRLSIL.

The rearrangement joins TRBV7-2 to TRBJ1-2; 8 bases map to TRBD1. CDR1 is SGHTA, CDR2 FQGNSA, per germline. CDR3 length equals 14 residues. V gave up 4 bases and J gave up 1 base; unmatched junction bases: 2. Here the CDR3 reads CASSSDRGNYGYTF. The CDR3, as DNA: TGTGCCAGCAGCTCTGACAGGGGTAACTATGGCTACACCTTC.

This clone was detected a few times. The rearrangement uses TRBV7-8 and TRBJ2-7; D not certain. Trimming took 5 bases from V and 4 from J, leaving 12 bases between them. Germline V CDR1 and CDR2: SGHVS, FQNEAQ. The CDR3 spans 13 residues. In DNA, the CDR3 is TGTGCCAGCAGCCCGTCCAGGATGTACGAGCAGTACTTC. This codes for CASSPSRMYEQYF. The variable domain in full, with the rest retrieved from reference TRBV7-8 and TRBJ2-7, is GAGVSQSPRYKVAKRGQDVALRCDPISGHVSLFWYQQALGQGPEFLTYFQNEAQLDKSGLPSDRFFAERPEGSVSTLKIQRTQQEDSAVYLCASSPSRMYEQYFGPGTRLTVT.

V gene TRBV6-6 combines with J gene TRBJ1-1; D is unclear. Germline V CDR1 and CDR2: MNHNY, SVGAGI (reference sequence). The CDR3 contains 12 residues. The V end was cut by 7 bases, the J end by 3 bases, with 9 bases between. CDR3 loop: CASKAADTEAFF. CDR3 bases: TGTGCCAGCAAAGCGGCCGACACTGAAGCTTTCTTT.

This chain connects TRBV6-1 to TRBJ2-7; D ambiguous. This CDR3 has 15 residues. CDR1 MNHNS and CDR2 SASEGT come from the germline V gene. The V end was cut by 0 bases, the J end by 6 bases, with 15 bases between. The CDR3 nucleotides are TGTGCCAGCAGTGAAGCTTCCGTCCGGAGCTCCGAGCAGTACTTC. This sequence encodes CASSEASVRSSEQYF.

The chain recombines TRBV5-1 with TRBJ2-7; 12 nucleotides line up with TRBD2. Germline assignment: CDR1 SGHRS and CDR2 YFSETQ. The V segment lost 7 bases and the J segment 0 bases; nucleotides outside the gene matches: 2. This CDR3 has 14 amino acids. The CDR3, as DNA: TGCGCCAGCTCTAGCGGGGGGGTCTCCTACGAGCAGTACTTC. It yields the protein CASSSGGVSYEQYF.

V usage is TRBV5-6 and J usage is TRBJ1-6; no reliable D call. This CDR3 contains 16 residues. Germline CDR1 reads SGHDT; CDR2 reads YYEEEE. V gave up 0 bases and J gave up 7 bases, with 14 bases separating them. The chain's CDR3 is CASSLVSGASNSPLHF. CDR3 coding DNA: TGTGCCAGCAGCTTGGTTTCGGGCGCTAGCAATTCACCCCTCCACTTT.